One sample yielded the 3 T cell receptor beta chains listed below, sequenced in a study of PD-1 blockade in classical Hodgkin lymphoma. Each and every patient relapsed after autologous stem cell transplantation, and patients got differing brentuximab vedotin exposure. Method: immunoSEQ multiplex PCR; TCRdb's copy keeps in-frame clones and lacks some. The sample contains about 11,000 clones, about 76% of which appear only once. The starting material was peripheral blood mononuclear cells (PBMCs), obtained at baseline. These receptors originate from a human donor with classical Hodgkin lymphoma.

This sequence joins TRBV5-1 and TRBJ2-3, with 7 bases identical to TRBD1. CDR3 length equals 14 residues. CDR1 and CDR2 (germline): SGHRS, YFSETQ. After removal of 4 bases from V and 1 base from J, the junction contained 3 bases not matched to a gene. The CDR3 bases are TGCGCCAGCAGCAAAGGACAGGGCACAGATACGCAGTATTTT. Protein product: CASSKGQGTDTQYF.

CDR3 in DNA: TGTGCCAGCAGCCGAGTGGCTAGCGGGAGAAACTACAATGAGCAGTTCTTC. Its translation: CASSRVASGRNYNEQFF. This chain uses TRBV11-2 with TRBJ2-1; 10 nucleotides agree with TRBD2. Germline V lookup: CDR1 SGHAT, CDR2 FQNNGV. Germline trimming cut 5 bases from V and 3 bases from J; bases unmatched to any gene: 10. This CDR3 has 17 amino acids.

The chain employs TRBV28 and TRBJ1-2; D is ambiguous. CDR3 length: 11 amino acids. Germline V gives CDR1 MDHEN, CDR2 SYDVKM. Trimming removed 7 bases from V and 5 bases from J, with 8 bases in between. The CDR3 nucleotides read TGTGCCAGCACCAGTTCATATGGCTACACCTTC. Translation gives CASTSSYGYTF.